The rows below give T cell receptor beta chains drawn from one sample of a study of identifying expanded T cells in peripheral blood. TCRdb's copy holds only in-frame clones and misses some; the assay was immunoSEQ multiplex PCR. The sample has approximately 130,000 clones; 86% are singletons. Sequencing input: blood. Receptors were obtained from a person aged 18 to 75 in good health. Both conserved end residues are part of each CDR3. Each record gives: V gene, clone size, D gene, J gene, CDR3 length, CDR3 protein, CDR3 DNA. The D gene is left open where the match is weak. A clone size is listed for some rows: how often the clone was seen (once, few, many), or a class if it is expanded.

>TRBV6-1|-|-|TRBJ2-1|14
CASTSAVHYNEQFF
TGTGCCAGCACGAGTGCGGTACACTACAATGAGCAGTTCTTC
>TRBV9|-|TRBD1|TRBJ1-4|16
CASSPRRGPTNEKLFF
TGTGCCAGCAGCCCACGGAGGGGGCCCACTAATGAAAAACTGTTTTTT
>TRBV2|-|-|TRBJ2-7|12
CASIGGWSEQYF
TGTGCCAGCATTGGGGGGTGGTCCGAGCAGTACTTC
>TRBV7-9|-|-|TRBJ1-1|12
CASRQGYGEAFF
TGTGCCAGCAGGCAGGGCTACGGTGAAGCTTTCTTT
>TRBV5-1|-|-|TRBJ2-1|14
CASSLGLQNNEQFF
TGCGCCAGCAGCTTGGGACTACAAAACAATGAGCAGTTCTTC
>TRBV6-5|once|-|TRBJ1-4|14
CASRSPGANEKLFF
TGTGCCAGCAGATCTCCGGGAGCCAATGAAAAACTGTTTTTT
>TRBV29-1|-|TRBD2|TRBJ2-3|17
CSVGTLVSGRGSDTQYF
TGCAGCGTTGGAACCCTGGTTAGCGGGAGAGGATCAGATACGCAGTATTTT
>TRBV27|-|-|TRBJ2-2|13
CASNPTGIGELFF
TGTGCCAGCAATCCCACAGGGATCGGGGAGCTGTTTTTT
>TRBV19|-|-|TRBJ1-1|12
CASGKSNTEAFF
TGTGCCAGTGGGAAATCGAACACTGAAGCTTTCTTT
>TRBV28|-|-|TRBJ1-2|13
CASSLTGLGGYTF
TGTGCCAGCAGCCTAACAGGGTTGGGAGGCTACACCTTC
>TRBV6-1|once|-|TRBJ1-4|13
CASSEAPREKLFF
TGTGCCAGCAGTGAAGCCCCGCGTGAAAAACTGTTTTTT